This T cell receptor (beta chain) originates from a study of CXCR3-negative and CXCR3-positive naive CD8 T cells. Study at large: The TRB read total, about 130 million, broke down to about 1.5 +/- 0.3 million reads per library. Points from the study as a whole: CXCR3-expressing naive cells carried TRB CDR3s more hydrophobic than those of CXCR3-negative naive cells. Cryopreservation partially lowered CXCR3 expression, so most assays used fresh PBMCs. With respect to TRBV-TRBJ usage, naive CXCR3-negative and CXCR3-positive cells were similar; memory differed.

Concerning this clonotype: Its target is unknown.

CD45RO-CCR7+CD27+CD95- defined naive CD8+ T cells. The CDR3 extends over 15 amino acids. Germline CDR1 is MNHEY and CDR2 is SMNVEV (reference sequence). Preparation of TRB cDNA libraries relied on 5' RACE carrying UMI labels. TCRdb re-called the 5' RACE reads; one entry per CDR3 protein, DNA not given. The repertoire table contains some 99,000 distinct CDR3 sequences. Input material: naive CXCR3+ CD8+ T cells from blood. Noted subset: CD45RO-CCR7+CD27+CD95- naive CD8+ T cells expressing CXCR3 (TNR3+). The rearrangement uses TRBV27 and TRBJ2-7; TCRdb indicates TRBD1, and absent DNA this call remains unverified. This TCR derives from a human donor in good health. Some clones in this sample may be carry-over from other donors' samples. The CDR3 loop reads CASSLGGGAGNEQYF.